The next 21 T cell receptor beta chains were all read from a single sample in a study of blood T cell repertoires in COVID-19. TCRdb's copy holds only in-frame clones and misses some; the assay was immunoSEQ multiplex PCR. The sample lists under 250,000 clones, about 85% seen once, with roughly 2.8% in the top ten. The source material was peripheral blood. The source of these receptors is a man in his fifties or sixties who had recovered from COVID-19.

A few counts support this clone. This chain uses TRBV19 with TRBJ1-3; D is unclear. The V gene lost 3 bases and the J gene lost 0 bases, with 15 bases spanning the gap. The length of the CDR3 is 17 residues. The germline CDR1 and CDR2 sequences are LNHDA and SQIVND (reference sequence). Here the CDR3 reads CASSMGRSTSSGNTIYF. The CDR3, as DNA: TGTGCCAGTAGTATGGGCAGGTCGACCTCCTCTGGAAACACCATATATTTT.

This clone was recorded once. This chain links TRBV18 with TRBJ2-7; D is possibly TRBD2 (6 bases). The germline V and J ends were trimmed by 3 bases and 8 bases, with 11 bases remaining between them. The CDR3 contains 12 residues. Germline V gives CDR1 KGHSH, CDR2 LQKENI. The DNA of the CDR3 is TGTGCCAGCTCACCTTTGGAGGGTCAGCAGTACTTC. Amino acids: CASSPLEGQQYF.

The genes are TRBV11-3 and TRBJ2-1; no definite D call. Trimming left V 1 base short and J 5 bases short, with 12 bases between. The germline gives CDR1 SGHNT, CDR2 YENEEA. This CDR3 contains 15 residues. The chain's CDR3 is CASSLGTVRNNEQFF. CDR3 coding DNA: TGTGCCAGCAGCTTAGGAACGGTAAGAAACAATGAGCAGTTCTTC.

V and J are TRBV9 and TRBJ2-1; 7 bases align to TRBD2. The germline V gene has CDR1 SGDLS and CDR2 YYNGEE. The V gene end was trimmed by 0 bases and the J gene end by 13 bases; junction bases not matched to a gene: 7. The CDR3 covers 13 residues. The CDR3 nucleotides are TGTGCCAGCAGCGTAGACGGCGGGAGACATCAGTTCTTC. This gives the protein CASSVDGGRHQFF.

The chain is built from TRBV11-2 and TRBJ2-3, with 12 bases identical to TRBD2. The CDR3 length is 17 residues. The V and J ends lost 4 bases and 7 bases, in that order; junction bases with no gene match: 12. Looked up from germline, CDR1 is SGHAT and CDR2 is FQNNGV. The DNA of the CDR3 is TGTGCCAGCAGCTCCCTCACAGGACTAGCGGGACCGCATACGCAGTATTTT. Amino acids: CASSSLTGLAGPHTQYF.

The chain employs TRBV28 and TRBJ1-2, with D tentatively TRBD1 (6 bases). This CDR3 comprises 16 residues. Germline V gene sequence: CDR1 MDHEN, CDR2 SYDVKM. V lost 5 bases and J 6 bases, leaving 22 bases between the germline ends. In DNA form, the CDR3 reads TGTGCCAGCAGTAGTTATATGGGGGCGCTGGGACATGGCTACACCTTC. It yields the protein CASSSYMGALGHGYTF.

This chain joins TRBV5-6 and TRBJ1-2; a possible D gene is TRBD1 (6 bases). The germline gives CDR1 SGHDT, CDR2 YYEEEE. The ends were cut back, 4 bases at V and 4 bases at J, with 26 bases in the middle. The CDR3 runs to 18 residues. The CDR3 reads CASSTNGGAAGRSYGYTF. CDR3 sequence (DNA): TGTGCCAGCAGCACCAATGGGGGGGCCGCGGGGAGAAGCTATGGCTACACCTTC.

The chain employs TRBV5-1 and TRBJ2-7; 10 nucleotides align to TRBD2. V dropped 4 bases and J dropped 6; count of bases not matched to a gene: 10. CDR3 length equals 15 residues. Germline assignment: CDR1 SGHRS and CDR2 YFSETQ. The CDR3 DNA is TGCGCCAGCAGCCCAGGACTAGCGGTGGTTGGCGAGCAGTACTTC. Residues: CASSPGLAVVGEQYF.

The chain carries TRBV2 and TRBJ2-7, with TRBD1 matching over 7 bases. Losses at the gene ends were 4 bases for V and 4 bases for J; bases not matched to a gene: 7. The CDR3 has 14 residues. In germline, CDR1 is SNHLY, CDR2 FYNNEI. CDR3 DNA: TGTGCCAGCAGTGCCGGGACAGAAGTTTACGAGCAGTACTTC. Protein product: CASSAGTEVYEQYF.

V is TRBV27 and J is TRBJ1-1; TRBD1 agrees at 9 bases. With 4 bases clipped from V and 11 bases from J, the junction kept 5 bases outside the gene matches. Per the germline V gene, CDR1 is MNHEY and CDR2 is SMNVEV (reference sequence). The CDR3 spans 12 residues. CDR3 amino acids: CASSSWTGAAFF. The CDR3 bases are TGTGCCAGCAGTTCCTGGACAGGGGCGGCTTTCTTT.

This clone is a singleton in its sample. This chain links TRBV27 with TRBJ1-4; D unclear. The CDR3 loop spans 17 amino acids. The V end was cut by 1 base, the J end by 4 bases, with 16 bases between. Germline-derived CDR1 and CDR2 are MNHEY and SMNVEV (reference sequence). The CDR3 DNA sequence: TGTGCCAGCAGTTTATTTAATGTCCGGGGTGGTAATGAAAAACTGTTTTTT. As protein: CASSLFNVRGGNEKLFF.

This clone occurred once. The V gene is TRBV7-8, the J gene TRBJ1-2; 7 nucleotides line up with TRBD1. Per germline, CDR1 SGHVS and CDR2 FQNEAQ. The CDR3 loop spans 18 amino acids. V trimming: 5 bases; J trimming: 5 bases; junction bases outside the gene matches: 20. The CDR3, as DNA: TGTGCCAGCAGCAAAGAAATACGGGGCGGGACAGAGCTTTATGGCTACACCTTC. This sequence encodes CASSKEIRGGTELYGYTF.

The CDR3 loop is CASSPDSVSGNTIYF. The CDR3 DNA sequence: TGCGCCAGCAGCCCGGACAGCGTATCTGGAAACACCATATATTTT. This chain uses TRBV4-1 with TRBJ1-3; maybe TRBD1 (6 bases). V lost 4 bases and J lost 1, with 11 bases in between. The CDR3 runs 15 residues. Germline CDR1 and CDR2: MGHRA and YSYEKL.

The sample holds one count of this clone. The chain recombines TRBV5-8 with TRBJ2-5; 8 nucleotides match TRBD1. The germline V gene has CDR1 SGHTS and CDR2 YDEGEE. This CDR3 has 18 residues. Trimming cost V 0 bases and J 5 bases; bases outside gene matches: 15. CDR3 sequence (DNA): TGTGCCAGCAGCTTGGTGCGGACAGGGAGATTGGGGCAGGAGACCCAGTACTTC. It is translated as CASSLVRTGRLGQETQYF. Full variable domain (outside the CDR3, taken from reference TRBV5-8 and TRBJ2-5): EAGVTQSPTHLIKTRGQQATLRCSPISGHTSVYWYQQALGLGLQFLLWYDEGEERNRGNFPPRFSGRQFPNYSSELNVNALELEDSALYLCASSLVRTGRLGQETQYFGPGTRLLVL.

V and J are TRBV7-7 and TRBJ2-6; 9 bases match TRBD1. Looked up from germline, CDR1 is SSHAT and CDR2 is FNYEAQ (reference sequence). V shed 6 bases, J shed 0 bases, and the junction held 6 bases outside the gene matches. The CDR3 contains 17 residues. CDR3: CASRPGTGISGANVLTF. CDR3 bases: TGTGCCAGCAGACCCGGGACAGGGATCTCTGGGGCCAACGTCCTGACTTTC.

The genes are TRBV11-3 and TRBJ2-7, with TRBD2 matching over 10 bases. The CDR3 runs 14 residues. Germline V CDR1 and CDR2: SGHNT, YENEEA. V shed 6 bases and J 3 bases; nucleotides not matched to a gene: 5. CDR3 sequence reads: CASSYSSGSYEQYF. The DNA for the CDR3 is TGTGCCAGCAGTTACTCTAGCGGGAGCTACGAGCAGTACTTC.

This sequence joins TRBV6-5 and TRBJ1-1, with a tentative D call TRBD1 (6 bases). The CDR3 spans 14 residues. Trimming cost V 6 bases and J 1 base, with 12 bases left between them. The germline gives CDR1 MNHEY, CDR2 SVGAGI. The CDR3 is CASRFRDKNTEAFF. The CDR3 DNA sequence: TGTGCCAGCAGATTCCGGGACAAGAACACTGAAGCTTTCTTT.

This rearrangement joins TRBV28 to TRBJ1-5; D is uncertain. Germline CDR1 MDHEN, CDR2 SYDVKM. Trimming cost V 2 bases and J 7 bases, with 3 bases left between them. The CDR3 has 11 amino acids. Here the CDR3 reads CASSLAQPQHF. The CDR3 DNA reads TGTGCCAGCAGTTTAGCGCAGCCCCAGCATTTT. Together with reference TRBV28 and TRBJ1-5, the CDR3 gives the full variable domain: DVKVTQSSRYLVKRTGEKVFLECVQDMDHENMFWYRQDPGLGLRLIYFSYDVKMKEKGDIPEGYSVSREKKERFSLILESASTNQTSMYLCASSLAQPQHFGDGTRLSIL.

The chain uses TRBV6-5 and TRBJ2-5; D is perhaps TRBD1 (6 bases). Germline values: CDR1 MNHEY, CDR2 SVGAGI. This CDR3 contains 15 residues. The V gene lost 6 bases and the J gene lost 3 bases, with 17 bases spanning the gap. The CDR3 is CASRGANVLKETQYF. The CDR3 DNA reads as TGTGCCAGCAGGGGGGCGAATGTCTTAAAAGAGACCCAGTACTTC.

The chain carries TRBV23-1 and TRBJ2-7; 14 bases fit TRBD2. TRBV23-1 is labeled an ORF, and its function is uncertain. The CDR3 loop spans 17 amino acids. The V segment lost 7 bases and the J segment 4 bases; nucleotides outside the gene matches: 12. This CDR3 reads CASKPGLAGDHGYEQYF. Here the CDR3 DNA reads TGCGCCAGCAAACCGGGACTAGCGGGAGATCACGGGTACGAGCAGTACTTC.

V gene TRBV19 combines with J gene TRBJ1-2; D gene unclear. The V end was cut by 5 bases, the J end by 7 bases, with 32 bases between. Germline V lookup: CDR1 LNHDA, CDR2 SQIVND (reference sequence). There are 19 residues in the CDR3. The CDR3 DNA follows: TGTGCCAGTAGTGACGGGAGCCAGGTTTTGGCCCTTACGTTACGTGGCTACACCTTC. This translates into CASSDGSQVLALTLRGYTF.